This T cell receptor beta chain was profiled in a study of T-cell memory formation after mild COVID-19. There are 16 residues in the CDR3. TCRdb passed the 5' RACE reads through MiXCR, listing each CDR3 protein once. The data show over 300,000 distinct CDR3 sequences, about 20% seen once. Whole-study findings and limits: Most CD4+ clones that shrank were in CM and EM, while CD8+ ones turned up in EMRA. CD4/CD8 balance held among clones contracting day 15 to 85, and later expanders leaned CD4+.

As to this clonotype: Its target is not known.

This clonotype was sampled from a man aged 18 to 30 who had mild COVID-19 (a few samples of this study predate the infection). Cell type and time point are not known. Specimen: PBMCs or a T cell subset sorted from them (not recorded which). This chain uses TRBV21-1 with TRBJ2-3; the listed D gene, TRBD2, was not tested against the DNA. TRBV21-1 is marked as a pseudogene. The CDR3 sequence is CASSNWAPPYTDTQYF. The CDR3, as DNA: TGTGCCAGCAGCAATTGGGCCCCACCCTACACAGATACGCAGTATTTT.